What follows is one TCR beta chain and its context. The antigen remains unidentified. The sample originates from a study of shared clonotypes between healthy human individuals. For the study at large: Three CD4 naive, three CD4 memory, two CD8 naive and one CD8 memory plate were used per donor. Study-level findings and limits: Compared with clonotypes that all four donors shared, non-shared clonotypes had lower generation probabilities.

Every contributor of samples was a Caucasian grown-up residing in Nashville, Tennessee. The authors split each subset's genomic DNA evenly across several immunoSEQ plates. The method was immunoSEQ multiplex PCR; TCRdb's version includes in-frame clones alone and lacks a portion of them. The data contain 2,500,000 or so clones, around 90% of them singletons. Germline lookup yields CDR1 ENHRY and CDR2 SYGVKD. This CDR3 has 15 residues. Trimming cost V 0 bases and J 7 bases, with 15 bases left between them. The sequence derives from a man aged 18 to 30 in good health. Some clones in this sample may be carry-over from other donors' samples. This sequence joins TRBV10-3 and TRBJ1-2; D may be TRBD1 (5 bases). Specimen: naive CD4+ T cells from PBMCs. Noted subset: CD45RA+ positively selected. This CDR3 reads CAISESKGQGIGYTF. The CDR3 coding sequence is TGTGCCATCAGTGAGTCGAAGGGTCAGGGAATTGGCTACACCTTC.